These 32 T cell receptor beta chains originate from one sample sequenced in a study of identifying expanded T cells in peripheral blood. Profiling relied on immunoSEQ multiplex PCR, and the TCRdb table lists in-frame clones only, not all of them. The table records more than 65,000 clones, about 88% of them present only once. The specimen was blood. The receptors originated from a person aged 18 to 70 in good health.

The rearrangement links TRBV7-6 to TRBJ2-1; 13 bases map to TRBD2. Germline CDR1 is SGHVS and CDR2 is FNYEAQ. The CDR3 is 14 residues long. The V segment lost 5 bases and the J segment 10 bases; nucleotides outside the gene matches: 5. CDR3 loop: CASSVPGLAGEQFF. The DNA for the CDR3 is TGTGCCAGCAGCGTCCCGGGACTAGCGGGGGAGCAGTTCTTC.

The chain links TRBV4-2 to TRBJ2-7; D gene unclear. V lost 3 bases to trimming and J lost 4 bases, with 10 bases between them. CDR1 and CDR2 from the germline V gene are LGHNA and YNFKEQ. CDR3 length: 13 amino acids. CDR3 in DNA: TGTGCCAGCAGCCATGGGCGAGAATACGAGCAGTACTTC. Translated: CASSHGREYEQYF.

This clone was detected once. The chain links TRBV6-5 to TRBJ2-7; 9 bases are a match to TRBD1. Germline-derived CDR1 and CDR2 are MNHEY and SVGAGI. The CDR3 is 14 amino acids. V shed 8 bases, J shed 2 bases, and the junction held 7 bases outside the gene matches. The CDR3 protein is CASRPGQGTYEQYF. CDR3 nucleotide sequence: TGTGCCAGCCGACCGGGACAGGGAACCTACGAGCAGTACTTC.

The V and J genes are TRBV6-5 and TRBJ1-1, with TRBD1 as a possible D gene (5 bases). The CDR3 spans 14 residues. CDR1 and CDR2 (germline): MNHEY, SVGAGI. V shed 5 bases and J shed 1 base, with 11 bases lying between them. The CDR3 nucleotides read TGTGCCAGCAGTGTAACACAGGCGAACACTGAAGCTTTCTTT. It codes for CASSVTQANTEAFF.

This clone has only a few counts. The chain joins TRBV28 to TRBJ1-5; D is uncertain. In germline, CDR1 is MDHEN, CDR2 SYDVKM. Between the trimmed V and J ends, which lost 5 bases and 5 bases, there was a span of 10 bases. The length of the CDR3 is 13 residues. CDR3 in DNA: TGTGCCAGCAGTCCCCGACGGTATCAGCCCCAGCATTTT. Amino acids: CASSPRRYQPQHF.

The gene calls are TRBV9 and TRBJ1-1; no firm D call. The CDR3 loop spans 14 amino acids. From germline, CDR1 is SGDLS and CDR2 YYNGEE. The germline V and J ends were trimmed by 4 bases and 5 bases, with 15 bases remaining between them. The CDR3 loop reads CASSQRMGFTEAFF. The CDR3 DNA reads TGTGCCAGCAGCCAGCGGATGGGTTTTACTGAAGCTTTCTTT.

The chain employs TRBV5-6 and TRBJ1-2; no reliable D call. Looked up from germline, CDR1 is SGHDT and CDR2 is YYEEEE. The V end lost 0 bases, the J end lost 0 bases, and 6 bases lay between the germline ends. The CDR3 sequence is 14 residues long. The CDR3 DNA is TGTGCCAGCAGCTTGGATCGGGCTAACTATGGCTACACCTTC. Translated: CASSLDRANYGYTF.

CDR3: CASSPDGRTIYF. The CDR3 nucleotides are TGTGCCAGCTCACCTGATGGGAGAACCATATATTTT. The J gene is TRBJ1-3, the V gene TRBV18; unclear D gene. V was pared by 3 bases and J by 10 bases, with 10 bases between. The germline CDR1 and CDR2 sequences are KGHSH and LQKENI. The CDR3 contains 12 residues.

The chain joins TRBV6-5 to TRBJ2-1; D possibly uses TRBD1 or TRBD2 (6 bases each). CDR3 length equals 16 residues. The V end lost 4 bases, the J end lost 10 bases, and 23 bases lay between the germline ends. Germline CDR1 MNHEY, CDR2 SVGAGI. The CDR3 protein is CASSSPGPQMGGEQFF. The CDR3 DNA is TGTGCCAGCAGTTCCCCGGGACCGCAGATGGGGGGCGAGCAGTTCTTC.

The chain joins TRBV5-1 to TRBJ1-4, with D possibly matching TRBD1 (6 bases). Germline CDR1 SGHRS, CDR2 YFSETQ. V was clipped by 3 bases and J by 6 bases, with 9 bases between them. This CDR3 comprises 13 residues. CDR3 sequence: CASSWRQDEKLFF. CDR3 sequence (DNA): TGCGCCAGCAGCTGGCGACAGGATGAAAAACTGTTTTTT.

The rearrangement links TRBV6-5 to TRBJ2-5; TRBD2 is a possible D gene (7 bases). The germline gives CDR1 MNHEY, CDR2 SVGAGI. CDR3 length: 14 residues. Trimming removed 7 bases from V and 3 bases from J, with 15 bases in between. This CDR3 reads CASTSGRGKETQYF. The CDR3 DNA follows: TGTGCCAGCACCTCAGGGAGGGGGAAAGAGACCCAGTACTTC.

The CDR3 protein is CASSLMGGGGETQYF. In DNA, the CDR3 is TGCGCCAGCAGCCTCATGGGCGGAGGGGGAGAGACCCAGTACTTC. This chain links TRBV4-3 with TRBJ2-5; perhaps D is TRBD1 or TRBD2 (6 bases each). Germline values: CDR1 LGHNA, CDR2 YSLEER. This CDR3 region has 15 residues. V was clipped by 4 bases and J by 4 bases, with 16 bases between them.

This chain links TRBV7-2 with TRBJ2-1, with D unclear. Trimming removed 5 bases from V and 0 bases from J, with 8 bases in between. Germline values: CDR1 SGHTA, CDR2 FQGNSA. The CDR3 totals 14 residues. Here the CDR3 reads CASSPPHSYNEQFF. The CDR3 coding sequence is TGTGCCAGCAGCCCCCCCCACTCCTACAATGAGCAGTTCTTC.

This clone showed up just a few times. The V call is TRBV2, the J call TRBJ1-2, with D possibly being TRBD1 (5 bases). Trimming took off 7 bases at V and 3 bases at J, with 15 bases between the two ends. Germline V CDR1 and CDR2: SNHLY, FYNNEI. The CDR3 sequence is 14 residues long. The CDR3 spells CASMPGPQYYGYTF. DNA for the CDR3: TGTGCCAGCATGCCAGGGCCCCAGTACTATGGCTACACCTTC.

This chain connects TRBV13 to TRBJ2-1; possibly TRBD1 or TRBD2 for D (5 bases each). The CDR3 spans 14 residues. Germline V gene lookup returns CDR1 PRHDT and CDR2 FYEKMQ (reference sequence). V lost 0 bases, J lost 8 bases, and 11 bases lay in between. This CDR3 is CASSLGGTHHEQFF. As DNA, the CDR3 is TGTGCCAGCAGCTTAGGCGGGACCCACCATGAGCAGTTCTTC.

This chain connects TRBV29-1 to TRBJ2-5, with D possibly being TRBD1 or TRBD2 (5 bases each). Germline-derived CDR1 and CDR2 are SQVTM and ANQGSEA. The CDR3 length is 14 residues. V was trimmed by 5 bases and J by 1 base, leaving 14 bases between them. The chain's CDR3 is CSVRADTAQETQYF. The CDR3 DNA sequence: TGCAGCGTTAGAGCGGACACGGCCCAAGAGACCCAGTACTTC. Supplemented by reference TRBV29-1 and TRBJ2-5, the full variable domain reads SAVISQKPSRDICQRGTSLTIQCQVDSQVTMMFWYRQQPGQSLTLIATANQGSEATYESGFVIDKFPISRPNLTFSTLTVSNMSPEDSSIYLCSVRADTAQETQYFGPGTRLLVL.

V and J are TRBV28 and TRBJ2-5; perhaps TRBD1 as D (5 bases). Germline V CDR1 and CDR2: MDHEN, SYDVKM. The CDR3 consists of 14 residues. V dropped 5 bases and J dropped 1 base, with 11 bases sitting between them. CDR3 loop: CASSKTVTQETQYF. The CDR3, as DNA: TGTGCCAGCAGTAAGACAGTGACCCAAGAGACCCAGTACTTC.

J is TRBJ2-1 and V is TRBV7-2; 7 nucleotides align to TRBD2. There are 15 residues in the CDR3. Looked up from germline, CDR1 is SGHTA and CDR2 is FQGNSA. Germline trimming cut 3 bases from V and 2 bases from J; bases unmatched to any gene: 4. The CDR3 DNA reads TGTGCCAGCAGCTTGGCGGGAGTTACCTACAATGAGCAGTTCTTC. It codes for CASSLAGVTYNEQFF.

V usage is TRBV28 and J usage is TRBJ2-7; the match to TRBD2 covers 10 bases. Germline V lookup: CDR1 MDHEN, CDR2 SYDVKM. V was clipped by 2 bases and J by 6 bases; unmatched bases: 10. This CDR3 has 16 amino acids. The CDR3 sequence: CASSLVLPSGRSEQYF. The DNA for the CDR3 is TGTGCCAGCAGTTTAGTGTTACCTAGCGGGAGATCCGAGCAGTACTTC.

The genes are TRBV7-3 and TRBJ2-2; D is possibly TRBD1 (6 bases). V was cut by 6 bases and J by 3 bases, with 8 bases left in between. Germline loops: CDR1 SGHTA, CDR2 FQGTGA. The length of the CDR3 is 13 residues. CDR3 residues: CASSSGDTGELFF. DNA of the CDR3: TGTGCCAGCAGTTCAGGGGACACCGGGGAGCTGTTTTTT.

CDR3 loop: CASSQFVGAREQFF. The CDR3 bases are TGTGCCAGCAGCCAGTTCGTTGGGGCCCGTGAGCAGTTCTTC. This chain uses TRBV11-2 with TRBJ2-1, with D possibly TRBD1 on 5 matching bases. Trimming stripped 5 bases from V and 9 bases from J, with 17 bases between. There are 14 residues in the CDR3. CDR1 SGHAT and CDR2 FQNNGV come from the germline V gene.

The chain has TRBV9 and TRBJ1-1; TRBD1 is a possible D gene (6 bases). The V end lost 3 bases, the J end lost 2 bases, and 17 bases lay between the germline ends. CDR3 size: 16 residues. Per the germline V gene, CDR1 is SGDLS and CDR2 is YYNGEE. The CDR3 reads CASSAGPGGQNTEAFF. DNA for the CDR3: TGTGCCAGCAGCGCAGGGCCGGGGGGGCAAAACACTGAAGCTTTCTTT.

This chain uses TRBV5-5 with TRBJ2-7; D gene uncertain. V shed 1 base and J shed 7 bases, with 6 bases lying between them. From germline, CDR1 is SGHKS and CDR2 YYEKEE (reference sequence). The CDR3 covers 11 residues. The CDR3 sequence: CASSLSPEQYF. Written as DNA, the CDR3 is TGTGCCAGCAGCTTGTCGCCGGAGCAGTACTTC.

J is TRBJ2-2 and V is TRBV4-3, with TRBD1 matching over 10 bases. The CDR3 runs to 13 residues. CDR1 and CDR2 (germline): LGHNA, YSLEER. V shed 6 bases and J 10 bases; nucleotides not matched to a gene: 5. The CDR3 DNA follows: TGCGCCAGCAGTCCGACAGGGGGCGTGGAGCTGTTTTTT. Amino acid sequence: CASSPTGGVELFF.

The gene calls are TRBV5-6 and TRBJ2-1; TRBD2 agrees at 12 bases. Trimming cost V 6 bases and J 5 bases; bases outside gene matches: 9. CDR1 is SGHDT and CDR2 is YYEEEE in the germline V gene. The CDR3 spans 16 residues. CDR3 nucleotides: TGTGCCAGCAAGGTTCTAGCGGGGGGGCCGGACAATGAGCAGTTCTTC. Translated, it gives CASKVLAGGPDNEQFF.

V usage is TRBV5-8 and J usage is TRBJ1-5; perhaps TRBD1 as D (5 bases). V was shortened by 4 bases and J by 0 bases, with 14 bases between the two germline ends. The CDR3 sequence is 16 residues long. The V gene's germline CDR1 is SGHTS and CDR2 YDEGEE. For the CDR3, the DNA is TGTGCCAGCAGCCCACGGACATGGTATAGCAATCAGCCCCAGCATTTT. It codes for CASSPRTWYSNQPQHF.

The genes are TRBV7-9 and TRBJ2-5; D remains unclear. The CDR3 length is 11 residues. In germline, CDR1 is SEHNR, CDR2 FQNEAQ (reference sequence). The V end was cut by 5 bases, the J end by 2 bases, with 3 bases between. In nucleotides, the CDR3 is TGTGCCAGCAGCCCACAAGAGACCCAGTACTTC. Its translation: CASSPQETQYF.

The CDR3 DNA reads TGTGCCAGCAGCTTATGGGCCTACAATGAGCAGTTCTTC. This encodes CASSLWAYNEQFF. This chain uses TRBV7-3 with TRBJ2-1; D is uncertain. CDR1 is SGHTA and CDR2 is FQGTGA in the germline V gene. The CDR3 has 13 amino acids. V shed 2 bases and J shed 2 bases, with 4 bases lying between them.

This sequence joins TRBV7-8 and TRBJ1-1; 7 nucleotides match TRBD1. Germline V CDR1 and CDR2: SGHVS, FQNEAQ. V lost 1 base, J lost 1 base, and 12 bases stayed unmatched. There are 18 residues in the CDR3. The CDR3 bases are TGTGCCAGCAGCTTAGGTAGACAGGGATGGGGAAAGAACACTGAAGCTTTCTTT. Encoded protein: CASSLGRQGWGKNTEAFF.

This chain connects TRBV4-3 to TRBJ1-3, with D tentatively TRBD1 (5 bases). This CDR3 contains 17 residues. The V gene lost 5 bases and the J gene lost 1 base, with 18 bases spanning the gap. From germline, CDR1 is LGHNA and CDR2 YSLEER. CDR3 loop: CASSLKPEGESGNTIYF. The CDR3 DNA reads TGCGCCAGCAGCTTGAAACCGGAAGGGGAATCTGGAAACACCATATATTTT.

V gene TRBV7-8 combines with J gene TRBJ1-5; D perhaps matches TRBD1 (5 bases). The CDR3 spans 15 residues. The V gene lost 0 bases and the J gene lost 4 bases, with 10 bases spanning the gap. Germline assignment: CDR1 SGHVS and CDR2 FQNEAQ. CDR3 DNA sequence: TGTGCCAGCAGCTTAGCCCCGGGGCGGAATCAGCCCCAGCATTTT. It yields the protein CASSLAPGRNQPQHF.

The genes are TRBV4-3 and TRBJ2-3; unclear D gene. V gave up 1 base and J gave up 9 bases, with 8 bases separating them. CDR3 length: 12 amino acids. Germline V gene data show CDR1 as LGHNA and CDR2 as YSLEER. CDR3 nucleotides: TGCGCCAGCAGCCAAGTGGGCCAGACGCAGTATTTT. Protein: CASSQVGQTQYF.